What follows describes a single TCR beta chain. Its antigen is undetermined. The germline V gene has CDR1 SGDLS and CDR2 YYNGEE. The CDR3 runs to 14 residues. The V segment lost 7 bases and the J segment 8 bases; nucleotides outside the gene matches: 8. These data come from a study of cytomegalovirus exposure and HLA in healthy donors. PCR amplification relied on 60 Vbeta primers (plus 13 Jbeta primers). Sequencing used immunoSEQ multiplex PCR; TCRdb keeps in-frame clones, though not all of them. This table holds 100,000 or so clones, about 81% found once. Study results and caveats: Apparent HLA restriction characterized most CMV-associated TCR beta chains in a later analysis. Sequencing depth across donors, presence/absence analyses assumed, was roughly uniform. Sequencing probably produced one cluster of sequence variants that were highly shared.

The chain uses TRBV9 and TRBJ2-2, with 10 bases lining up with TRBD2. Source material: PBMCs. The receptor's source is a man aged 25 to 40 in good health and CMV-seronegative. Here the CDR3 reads CASGGSGRSGELFF. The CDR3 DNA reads TGTGCCAGCGGTGGTAGCGGGAGGAGTGGGGAGCTGTTTTTT.